This TCR beta chain was obtained from a study of blood T cell repertoires in COVID-19. Looking at the study overall: The study drew acute and convalescent COVID-19 samples from the United States, Italy and Spain.

The assay was immunoSEQ multiplex PCR, and TCRdb's table has in-frame clones only and misses some. The sample lists roughly 230,000 clones; over 75% were seen once. The CDR3 consists of 14 residues. The ends lost 4 bases at V and 3 bases at J; junction bases unmatched: 6. The germline CDR1 and CDR2 sequences are SGHTA and FQGNSA. The chain recombines TRBV7-2 with TRBJ2-7; TRBD1 aligns across 7 bases. Specimen: PBMCs or T cells enriched from blood (not recorded which). This sequence was found in a woman in her fifties or sixties who had recovered from COVID-19. CDR3 DNA sequence: TGTGCCAGCAGCTCTACAGGGGTGGGCTACGAGCAGTACTTC. The encoded protein is CASSSTGVGYEQYF.